This T cell receptor beta chain was identified during a study of blood T cell repertoires in COVID-19. The overall study: Some COVID-19 samples were acute and others convalescent; all came from the United States, Italy and Spain. In each case, the material was cDNA or gDNA derived from T cells, B-cell-depleted T cells, or PBMCs.

Profiled with immunoSEQ multiplex PCR; TCRdb holds only in-frame clones, not every one. The data contain about 280,000 clones, about 80% of them singletons. The CDR3 loop spans 13 amino acids. Germline CDR1 and CDR2: LGHNA and YNFKEQ. V trimming: 7 bases; J trimming: 9 bases; junction bases outside the gene matches: 8. This clone was counted only a few times. The TCR was taken from a woman between 45 and 60 years old who had recovered from COVID-19. The sample was peripheral blood. This chain joins TRBV4-2 and TRBJ2-1; 8 nucleotides agree with TRBD2. The CDR3 protein is CASTGGGSGEQFF. As DNA, the CDR3 is TGTGCCAGCACTGGCGGGGGGAGCGGTGAGCAGTTCTTC.